This T cell receptor beta chain was sequenced in a study of T cell responses to AZD1222 COVID-19 vaccine. The overall study: Both about-4-week and about-12-week second-dose recipients were combined. Broader study findings: Clonal diversity was possibly underestimated, and the donors were mostly white British, with more females.

Comments on this clone: Its specificity is not known.

The repertoire was sequenced with immunoSEQ multiplex PCR; TCRdb's copy has only in-frame clones and lacks some. The data contain about 120,000 clones, just over 85% of them singletons. With 0 bases removed from V and 0 bases from J, the gap between germline ends came to 4 bases. CDR3 size: 14 residues. Germline V gene data show CDR1 as SGHAT and CDR2 as FQNNGV. The sequenced sample was peripheral blood, obtained on day 0 of AZD1222 vaccination. This receptor was identified in an adult in good health. The V gene is TRBV11-2, the J gene TRBJ2-3; no reliable D call. In nucleotides, the CDR3 is TGTGCCAGCAGCTTAGATCCTAGCACAGATACGCAGTATTTT. This translates into CASSLDPSTDTQYF.